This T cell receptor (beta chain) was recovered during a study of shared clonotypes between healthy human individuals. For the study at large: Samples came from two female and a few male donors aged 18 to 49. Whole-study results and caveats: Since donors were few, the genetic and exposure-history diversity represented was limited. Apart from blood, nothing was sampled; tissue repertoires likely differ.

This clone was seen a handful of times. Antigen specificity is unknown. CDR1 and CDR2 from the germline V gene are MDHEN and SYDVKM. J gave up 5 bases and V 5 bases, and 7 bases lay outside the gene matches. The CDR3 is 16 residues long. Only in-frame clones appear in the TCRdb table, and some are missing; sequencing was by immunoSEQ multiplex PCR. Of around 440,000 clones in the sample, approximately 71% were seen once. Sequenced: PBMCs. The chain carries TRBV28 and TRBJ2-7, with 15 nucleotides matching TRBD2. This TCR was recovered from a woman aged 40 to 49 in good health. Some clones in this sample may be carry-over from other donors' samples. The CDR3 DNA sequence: TGTGCCAGCAGTCTCGGACTAGCGGGAGGGAAGGACGAGCAGTACTTC. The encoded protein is CASSLGLAGGKDEQYF.